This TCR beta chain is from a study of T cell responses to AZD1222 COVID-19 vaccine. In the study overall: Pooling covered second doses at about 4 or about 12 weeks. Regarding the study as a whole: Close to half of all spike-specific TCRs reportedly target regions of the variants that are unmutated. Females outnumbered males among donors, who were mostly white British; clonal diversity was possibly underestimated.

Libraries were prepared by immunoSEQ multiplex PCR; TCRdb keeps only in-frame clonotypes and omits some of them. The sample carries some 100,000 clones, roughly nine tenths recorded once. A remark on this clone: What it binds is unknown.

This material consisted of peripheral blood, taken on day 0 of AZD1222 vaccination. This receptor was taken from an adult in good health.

The chain's CDR3 is CASQGGHPENYEQYF. DNA for the CDR3: TGTGCCAGCCAAGGGGGACACCCCGAGAACTACGAGCAGTACTTC. The chain couples TRBV28 to TRBJ2-7, with D tentatively TRBD1 (6 bases). The CDR3 extends over 15 amino acids. V lost 8 bases and J 3 bases, leaving 20 bases between the germline ends. Germline lookup yields CDR1 MDHEN and CDR2 SYDVKM.